Below, 23 T cell receptor beta chains from the same sample are listed, as sequenced in a study of T cell changes during pregnancy in multiple sclerosis. The repertoire was sequenced with immunoSEQ multiplex PCR; TCRdb's copy has only in-frame clones and lacks some. The table lists approximately 30,000 clones, 75% to 95% of them singletons, with roughly an eighth in the top ten. The specimen was CD8+ T cells from peripheral blood mononuclear cells, collected in the first trimester of pregnancy. The source of these receptors is a female donor with multiple sclerosis, enrolled in a pregnancy study.

The chain combines TRBV7-8 with TRBJ2-2; D is undetermined. CDR3 length: 12 residues. With 10 bases removed from V and 1 base from J, the gap between germline ends came to 7 bases. Germline V gives CDR1 SGHVS, CDR2 FQNEAQ. The CDR3 region is CATAVNTGELFF. In DNA, the CDR3 is TGTGCCACGGCGGTGAACACCGGGGAGCTGTTTTTT.

The rearrangement uses TRBV11-2 and TRBJ2-1; 9 bases align to TRBD2. From germline, CDR1 is SGHAT and CDR2 FQNNGV. Trimming cost V 5 bases and J 6 bases; bases outside gene matches: 8. The CDR3 loop spans 15 amino acids. CDR3 in DNA: TGTGCCAGCAGCCCCCCCGGACTAGCGCCCAATGAGCAGTTCTTC. This sequence encodes CASSPPGLAPNEQFF.

V usage is TRBV2 and J usage is TRBJ1-2; D gene unclear. The germline gives CDR1 SNHLY, CDR2 FYNNEI. The V end lost 5 bases, the J end lost 5 bases, and 15 bases lay between the germline ends. The CDR3 is 14 amino acids. The CDR3 region is CASSLTPDLYGYTF. DNA of the CDR3: TGTGCCAGCAGTCTTACGCCAGACTTGTATGGCTACACCTTC.

The chain employs TRBV2 and TRBJ2-1; TRBD2 might be the D (5 bases). CDR1 and CDR2 (germline): SNHLY, FYNNEI. Trimming left V 6 bases short and J 4 bases short, with 13 bases between. The CDR3 length is 14 residues. The CDR3 DNA reads TGTGCCAGCAGAAGGACTGAGTCTTACAATGAGCAGTTCTTC. Translation: CASRRTESYNEQFF.

The rearrangement links TRBV11-2 to TRBJ1-1; D ambiguous. The CDR3 has 16 amino acids. Germline V gene lookup returns CDR1 SGHAT and CDR2 FQNNGV. With 3 bases removed from V and 0 bases from J, the gap between germline ends came to 14 bases. The DNA for the CDR3 is TGTGCCAGCAGCTTCTCCTGGGCCGTCCTGAACACTGAAGCTTTCTTT. This translates into CASSFSWAVLNTEAFF. The full variable domain, its missing parts supplied by reference TRBV11-2 and TRBJ1-1, is EAGVAQSPRYKIIEKRQSVAFWCNPISGHATLYWYQQILGQGPKLLIQFQNNGVVDDSQLPKDRFSAERLKGVDSTLKIQPAKLEDSAVYLCASSFSWAVLNTEAFFGQGTRLTVV.

This sequence joins TRBV7-2 and TRBJ2-1; D remains ambiguous. CDR3 length: 11 amino acids. Trimming cost V 5 bases and J 8 bases, with 7 bases left between them. Germline assignment: CDR1 SGHTA and CDR2 FQGNSA. CDR3 protein: CASSPFDEQFF. The CDR3 coding sequence is TGTGCCAGCAGCCCCTTCGATGAGCAGTTCTTC.

This sequence joins TRBV5-4 and TRBJ2-2, with 8 bases identical to TRBD1. The V gene's germline CDR1 is SGHNT and CDR2 YYREEE (reference sequence). V lost 3 bases and J lost 0; bases outside the gene matches: 13. The CDR3 is made up of 19 amino acids. CDR3 coding DNA: TGTGCCAGCAGCTGGGATGGGACAGGCCTACTCTCGAACACCGGGGAGCTGTTTTTT. Translated, it gives CASSWDGTGLLSNTGELFF.

This clone was counted once. The V and J genes are TRBV12-1 and TRBJ1-4; the DNA was not compared with TRBD1, the D call given in the table. TRBV12-1 is described as a pseudogene. There are 20 residues in the CDR3. CDR3 sequence (DNA): TGTGCCAGCAGCTTAGCCGAGGGGGGGACAGGGGGCCACCATAATGAAAAACTGTTTTTT. Its protein product is CASSLAEGGTGGHHNEKLFF.

The chain links TRBV29-1 to TRBJ2-7, with 7 positions matching TRBD1. CDR3 size: 13 residues. Trimming removed 6 bases from V and 2 bases from J; junction bases left unmatched: 7. Germline CDR1 reads SQVTM; CDR2 reads ANQGSEA. The CDR3 sequence: CSVRDRTTYEQYF. The CDR3 DNA reads TGCAGCGTCCGGGACAGAACGACCTACGAGCAGTACTTC.

The chain combines TRBV7-9 with TRBJ1-1, with 7 bases matching TRBD1. This CDR3 has 13 residues. V was clipped by 5 bases and J by 0 bases; unmatched bases: 0. Germline loops: CDR1 SEHNR, CDR2 FQNEAQ (reference sequence). CDR3 in amino acids: CASSQGVNTEAFF. CDR3 coding DNA: TGTGCCAGCAGCCAGGGGGTGAACACTGAAGCTTTCTTT.

This clone was observed a single time. J is TRBJ1-5 and V is TRBV19; 8 bases are a match to TRBD1. The CDR3 extends over 14 amino acids. Germline loops: CDR1 LNHDA, CDR2 SQIVND (reference sequence). V dropped 8 bases and J dropped 9; count of bases not matched to a gene: 12. CDR3 residues: CASDPGTGFTPQHF. The DNA for the CDR3 is TGTGCCAGTGATCCCGGGACAGGCTTTACGCCCCAGCATTTT.

This clone occurred a few times. Other DNA variants within this sample encode the same CDR3. CDR3 sequence: CASSLGRGPYEQYF. In DNA form, the CDR3 reads TGTGCCAGCAGCTTGGGGCGGGGCCCCTACGAGCAGTACTTC. V is TRBV5-4 and J is TRBJ2-7; tentative D call: TRBD2 (6 bases). Trimming shortened V by 0 bases and J by 2 bases, and 9 bases separated the two germline ends. The CDR3 contains 14 residues. The germline gives CDR1 SGHNT, CDR2 YYREEE (reference sequence).

The V call is TRBV6-6, the J call TRBJ2-4, with 10 bases fitting TRBD2. CDR1 is MNHNY and CDR2 is SVGAGI in the germline V gene (reference sequence). CDR3 length: 16 amino acids. V lost 6 bases, J lost 3 bases, and 8 bases stayed unmatched. The CDR3, as DNA: TGTGCCAGCAGATTCACTAGCGGGGAGAACAAAAACATTCAGTACTTC. Its translation: CASRFTSGENKNIQYF.

The chain carries TRBV6-5 and TRBJ2-3; D possibly corresponds to TRBD1 (6 bases). The V end lost 5 bases, the J end lost 2 bases, and 11 bases lay between the germline ends. Germline-derived CDR1 and CDR2 are MNHEY and SVGAGI. The CDR3 extends over 14 amino acids. The DNA of the CDR3 is TGTGCCAGCAGTACAGGGTCAATCACAGATACGCAGTATTTT. This gives the protein CASSTGSITDTQYF.

V gene TRBV7-3 combines with J gene TRBJ2-7; tentatively, D is TRBD2 (6 bases). The CDR3 has 13 amino acids. V lost 0 bases, J lost 6 bases, and 9 bases lay in between. Germline assignment: CDR1 SGHTA and CDR2 FQGTGA. CDR3 DNA sequence: TGTGCCAGCAGCTTAACTGGCGGGATCGAGCAGTACTTC. The encoded protein is CASSLTGGIEQYF.

This clone has a single count. The J gene is TRBJ2-1, the V gene TRBV29-1; 7 bases are a match to TRBD2. The CDR3 runs to 15 residues. The V gene's germline CDR1 is SQVTM and CDR2 ANQGSEA. V was clipped by 6 bases and J by 6 bases; unmatched bases: 14. The CDR3 protein is CSVGVWGTGGNEQFF. The CDR3, as DNA: TGCAGCGTGGGGGTTTGGGGGACGGGGGGCAATGAGCAGTTCTTC.

This chain uses TRBV4-2 with TRBJ1-4; 9 nucleotides agree with TRBD1. Germline assignment: CDR1 LGHNA and CDR2 YNFKEQ. V trimming: 0 bases; J trimming: 6 bases; junction bases outside the gene matches: 14. The CDR3 spans 19 residues. The CDR3 sequence: CASSQDPGQGSWMDEKLFF. CDR3 DNA sequence: TGTGCCAGCAGCCAAGATCCGGGACAGGGTTCTTGGATGGATGAAAAACTGTTTTTT.

The CDR3 loop is CASSPGTGWYEQYF. The CDR3 coding sequence is TGTGCCAGCAGCCCAGGGACAGGGTGGTACGAGCAGTACTTC. V usage is TRBV7-6 and J usage is TRBJ2-7; TRBD1 agrees at 9 bases. V shed 5 bases, J shed 4 bases, and the junction held 6 bases outside the gene matches. This CDR3 comprises 14 residues. Germline CDR1 is SGHVS and CDR2 is FNYEAQ. Based on the CDR3 plus reference TRBV7-6 and TRBJ2-7, the full variable domain is GAGVSQSPRYKVTKRGQDVALRCDPISGHVSLYWYRQALGQGPEFLTYFNYEAQQDKSGLPNDRFSAERPEGSISTLTIQRTEQRDSAMYRCASSPGTGWYEQYFGPGTRLTVT.

A few counts support this clone. Within the sample, other DNA sequences also encode this same CDR3. The J gene is TRBJ2-3, the V gene TRBV6-4; D is possibly TRBD2 (6 bases). The V gene lost 0 bases and the J gene lost 0 bases, with 7 bases spanning the gap. The V gene's germline CDR1 is MRHNA and CDR2 SNTAGT. CDR3 length: 15 amino acids. Here the CDR3 DNA reads TGTGCCAGCAGTGACTCGGCGGGGAGCACAGATACGCAGTATTTT. It encodes CASSDSAGSTDTQYF.

This clone was seen just once. The gene calls are TRBV28 and TRBJ2-7; possibly TRBD2 for D (5 bases). Trimming pared 5 bases from V and 2 bases from J, leaving 13 bases between. CDR3 size: 14 residues. CDR1 and CDR2 from the germline V gene are MDHEN and SYDVKM. This CDR3 is CASSMRTDPYEQYF. The CDR3 nucleotides read TGTGCCAGCAGTATGAGGACTGACCCCTACGAGCAGTACTTC.

V is TRBV27 and J is TRBJ1-5; D unclear. CDR1 and CDR2 from the germline V gene are MNHEY and SMNVEV (reference sequence). The CDR3 runs to 14 residues. Trimming left V 5 bases short and J 3 bases short, with 11 bases between. Written as DNA, the CDR3 is TGTGCCAGCAGTATCGGGAGTATCAATCAGCCCCAGCATTTT. This encodes CASSIGSINQPQHF.

The chain has TRBV27 and TRBJ2-2; no firm D call. Trimming stripped 0 bases from V and 4 bases from J, with 3 bases between. This CDR3 spans 13 amino acids. CDR1 is MNHEY, CDR2 SMNVEV, per germline (reference sequence). CDR3 amino acids: CASSLSATGELFF. The CDR3 DNA sequence: TGTGCCAGCAGTTTATCGGCCACCGGGGAGCTGTTTTTT.

DNA for the CDR3: TGTGCCATCAGTCCCATACTTTACAATGAGCAGTTCTTC. It encodes CAISPILYNEQFF. J is TRBJ2-1 and V is TRBV10-3; D ambiguous. CDR3 size: 13 residues. Germline CDR1 is ENHRY and CDR2 is SYGVKD. V shed 5 bases and J shed 4 bases, with 9 bases lying between them.